Here is one TCR beta chain with its context. What it recognizes is unknown. With V trimmed by 4 bases and J by 4 bases, 10 bases remained unmatched. Germline CDR1 reads LGHNA; CDR2 reads YNFKEQ. The CDR3 is 15 amino acids. Profiled with immunoSEQ multiplex PCR; TCRdb holds only in-frame clones, not every one. The sample yields about 24,000 clones, 71% seen once. This specimen belongs to a study of radiotherapy plus CTLA-4 blockade in lung cancer. General study points: Clones of tumor-derived TCRs expanded in blood after radiotherapy plus ipilimumab.

The sequencing here drew on peripheral blood, taken from a patient treated with radiotherapy plus ipilimumab. The TCR comes from a human donor with non-small cell lung cancer whose response to radiotherapy plus ipilimumab could not be evaluated. The V gene is TRBV4-2, the J gene TRBJ2-7, with 7 bases matching TRBD2. CDR3 region: CASSPHAGTTYEQYF. In DNA form, the CDR3 reads TGTGCCAGCAGCCCTCATGCGGGGACTACGTACGAGCAGTACTTC.